Below are 17 T cell receptor beta chains sequenced from a single sample in a study of blood T cell repertoires in COVID-19. Produced via immunoSEQ multiplex PCR; TCRdb's table is partial and in-frame only. This sample has 60,000 to 90,000 clones, with 80% found just once. The sequenced sample was peripheral blood. Receptors originate from a man aged 55 to 70 with active or convalescent COVID-19.

The chain joins TRBV7-2 to TRBJ1-5; possibly TRBD1 for D (5 bases). The CDR3 is 14 amino acids. Germline loops: CDR1 SGHTA, CDR2 FQGNSA. Between the trimmed V and J ends, which lost 2 bases and 7 bases, there was a span of 12 bases. In nucleotides, the CDR3 is TGTGCCAGCAGCTTAAGTTTGGGGGGACAGCCCCAGCATTTT. Translated: CASSLSLGGQPQHF.

This rearrangement joins TRBV4-2 to TRBJ2-1; 13 positions agree with TRBD2. The CDR3 covers 14 residues. With 8 bases clipped from V and 9 bases from J, the junction kept 7 bases outside the gene matches. Germline V gives CDR1 LGHNA, CDR2 YNFKEQ. CDR3 loop: CASSTSGGAVEQFF. The CDR3 DNA follows: TGTGCCAGCTCAACTAGCGGGGGGGCCGTTGAGCAGTTCTTC.

This clone was counted between two and nine times. The chain joins TRBV7-9 to TRBJ1-1; 7 nucleotides line up with TRBD1. Germline loops: CDR1 SEHNR, CDR2 FQNEAQ (reference sequence). The CDR3 totals 14 residues. V trimming: 1 base; J trimming: 4 bases; junction bases outside the gene matches: 3. In nucleotides, the CDR3 is TGTGCCAGCAGCTTAGGGGGACAGATCACTGAAGCTTTCTTT. Its protein is CASSLGGQITEAFF.

This clone was counted only a few times. J is TRBJ1-1 and V is TRBV7-9; D not resolved. The V gene lost 5 bases and the J gene lost 6 bases, with 7 bases spanning the gap. CDR3 length: 11 amino acids. Germline V CDR1 and CDR2: SEHNR, FQNEAQ (reference sequence). CDR3 loop: CASSPRSEAFF. The CDR3 region has the DNA TGTGCCAGCAGCCCCCGTTCTGAAGCTTTCTTT.

The chain is built from TRBV19 and TRBJ2-1; 9 bases align to TRBD2. Germline loops: CDR1 LNHDA, CDR2 SQIVND (reference sequence). The CDR3 runs to 14 residues. Losses at the gene ends were 5 bases for V and 8 bases for J; bases not matched to a gene: 7. The CDR3 region has the DNA TGTGCCAGTAGTCCTAGCGGGGTTAGTCATGAGCAGTTCTTC. Residues: CASSPSGVSHEQFF.

The rearrangement uses TRBV6-5 and TRBJ1-5; 7 nucleotides match TRBD1. Germline loops: CDR1 MNHEY, CDR2 SVGAGI. Trimming at V came to 7 bases and at J to 2 bases, leaving 5 bases not matched to a gene. The CDR3 consists of 14 residues. The CDR3 DNA sequence: TGTGCCAGCACCCGGACAGGCCGCAATCAGCCCCAGCATTTT. Its protein product is CASTRTGRNQPQHF.

The chain uses TRBV11-2 and TRBJ2-7, with D unclear. The ends were cut back, 1 base at V and 4 bases at J, with 17 bases in the middle. The CDR3 sequence is 16 residues long. Looked up from germline, CDR1 is SGHAT and CDR2 is FQNNGV. CDR3 amino acids: CASSLVIGGFPYEQYF. Here the CDR3 DNA reads TGTGCCAGCAGCTTAGTCATCGGCGGTTTTCCGTACGAGCAGTACTTC.

Only one count was recorded for this clone. The chain couples TRBV12-5 to TRBJ2-7; no clear D gene. The germline CDR1 and CDR2 sequences are LGHNT and FRNRAP. The CDR3 contains 12 residues. V shed 8 bases and J shed 3 bases, with 11 bases lying between them. The CDR3: CASTGSGYEQYF. CDR3 bases: TGTGCTAGTACTGGTAGTGGCTACGAGCAGTACTTC.

This chain links TRBV5-1 with TRBJ2-2, with 10 bases lining up with TRBD1. The ends lost 4 bases at V and 7 bases at J; junction bases unmatched: 7. Germline-derived CDR1 and CDR2 are SGHRS and YFSETQ. The CDR3 covers 15 residues. The CDR3, as DNA: TGCGCCAGCAGCCCCAGACAGGGGGCGGTCGGGGAGCTGTTTTTT. This encodes CASSPRQGAVGELFF.

This rearrangement joins TRBV9 to TRBJ1-1; D is unclear. Germline V gene data show CDR1 as SGDLS and CDR2 as YYNGEE. Trimming cost V 1 base and J 3 bases, with 10 bases left between them. The CDR3 is 14 amino acids. CDR3: CASSVRGRDTEAFF. In nucleotides, the CDR3 is TGTGCCAGCAGCGTACGGGGTAGGGACACTGAAGCTTTCTTT.

The gene calls are TRBV9 and TRBJ2-2, with TRBD1 matching 7 bases. This CDR3 spans 16 amino acids. V dropped 2 bases and J dropped 0; count of bases not matched to a gene: 4. Germline V gene data show CDR1 as SGDLS and CDR2 as YYNGEE. CDR3 in DNA: TGTGCCAGCAGCGTCCGGACAGGCCCGAACACCGGGGAGCTGTTTTTT. Protein product: CASSVRTGPNTGELFF.

V is TRBV19 and J is TRBJ2-5; 9 bases agree with TRBD1. Trimming removed 5 bases from V and 1 base from J; junction bases left unmatched: 14. CDR1 is LNHDA and CDR2 is SQIVND in the germline V gene (reference sequence). The CDR3 sequence is 18 residues long. The CDR3 DNA reads TGTGCCAGTAGTTCACCCCGAGGACAGGGGAGAGTCCAAGAGACCCAGTACTTC. Translation: CASSSPRGQGRVQETQYF.

The rearrangement uses TRBV4-1 and TRBJ2-1; D is unclear. The CDR3 runs to 15 residues. Trimming took off 1 base at V and 4 bases at J, with 11 bases between the two ends. The germline V gene encodes CDR1 MGHRA and CDR2 YSYEKL. The CDR3, as DNA: TGCGCCAGCAGCCAAGGAGTAGCACGTTACAATGAGCAGTTCTTC. This translates into CASSQGVARYNEQFF.

The chain recombines TRBV18 with TRBJ2-1; 7 bases fit TRBD2. J gave up 5 bases and V 6 bases, and 10 bases lay outside the gene matches. This CDR3 region has 15 residues. CDR1 is KGHSH and CDR2 is LQKENI in the germline V gene. Here the CDR3 reads CASSQRSGGHNEQFF. CDR3 sequence (DNA): TGTGCCAGCTCTCAGAGGTCGGGGGGACACAATGAGCAGTTCTTC. The variable domain in full, completed from reference TRBV18 and TRBJ2-1, reads NAGVMQNPRHLVRRRGQEARLRCSPMKGHSHVYWYRQLPEEGLKFMVYLQKENIIDESGMPKERFSAEFPKEGPSILRIQQVVRGDSAAYFCASSQRSGGHNEQFFGPGTRLTVL.

V usage is TRBV7-2 and J usage is TRBJ2-1, with 8 nucleotides matching TRBD2. The germline V gene has CDR1 SGHTA and CDR2 FQGNSA. The CDR3 is 17 residues long. V lost 6 bases, J lost 8 bases, and 18 bases stayed unmatched. The CDR3 sequence is CASSPRGGAGPFDEQFF. As DNA, the CDR3 is TGTGCCAGCAGTCCTCGGGGGGGAGCGGGCCCATTCGATGAGCAGTTCTTC.

The CDR3 loop is CASSQGGISGNTIYF. The CDR3 bases are TGTGCCAGCAGCCAAGGCGGGATCTCTGGAAACACCATATATTTT. This chain uses TRBV3-1 (or the pseudogene TRBV3-2) with TRBJ1-3; D is uncertain. V shed 1 base and J shed 0 bases, with 7 bases lying between them. The CDR3 has 15 amino acids. Germline V gene lookup returns CDR1 LGHDT and CDR2 YNNKEL (reference sequence).

The chain has TRBV4-3 and TRBJ2-7, with 9 bases lining up with TRBD1. Germline V lookup: CDR1 LGHNA, CDR2 YSLEER. The CDR3 contains 17 residues. V gave up 2 bases and J gave up 2 bases; unmatched junction bases: 10. This CDR3 is CASSQWAFGTGPYEQYF. CDR3 in DNA: TGCGCCAGCAGCCAATGGGCCTTTGGGACAGGGCCCTACGAGCAGTACTTC.